These 12 T cell receptor beta chains came from one sample sequenced in a study of Graves' ophthalmopathy and Graves' hyperthyroidism. The sequenced template was RNA, covering the TCR beta CDR3 region. First-round RT-PCR relied on HTBI primers, and a second-round multiplex PCR came next. TCRdb recomputed calls from the multiplex PCR reads with MiXCR, one row per CDR3 protein. The repertoire holds a few hundred thousand distinct CDR3 sequences, with 15% as singletons. Sequences were obtained from peripheral blood. These receptors were taken from a woman younger than 30 with stable Graves' hyperthyroidism.

This clonotype was picked up many times. The V and J genes are TRBV27 and TRBJ1-5, with D maybe TRBD1 (5 bases). Deletions cut 8 bases from V and 3 bases from J, with 14 bases between. The CDR3 runs to 14 residues. The germline V gene has CDR1 MNHEY and CDR2 SMNVEV (reference sequence). For the CDR3, the DNA is TGTGCCAGCGGGACGTGGGCAGACAATCAGCCCCAGCATTTT. Its translation: CASGTWADNQPQHF.

V usage is TRBV9 and J usage is TRBJ2-5; D is ambiguous. The germline V gene encodes CDR1 SGDLS and CDR2 YYNGEE. The ends were cut back, 2 bases at V and 3 bases at J, with 8 bases in the middle. The CDR3 spans 13 residues. The CDR3 protein is CASSVDLKETQYF. The CDR3 DNA sequence: TGTGCCAGCAGCGTTGACTTAAAAGAGACCCAGTACTTC.

This clonotype was detected many times. This chain links TRBV7-6 with TRBJ1-1, with D perhaps matching TRBD1 (5 bases). V dropped 3 bases and J dropped 10 bases, with 12 bases sitting between them. The CDR3 has 12 amino acids. CDR1 is SGHVS, CDR2 FNYEAQ, per germline. The CDR3 nucleotides are TGTGCCAGCAGCTTCGGGGGTGAGGGAGCTTTCTTT. It codes for CASSFGGEGAFF.

This clonotype was detected many times. V is TRBV6-5 and J is TRBJ1-2; TRBD1 matches 7 bases. Germline CDR1 is MNHEY and CDR2 is SVGAGI. The CDR3 sequence is 15 residues long. V shed 0 bases and J 4 bases; nucleotides not matched to a gene: 5. CDR3 sequence: CASSYSAGGIYGYTF. The CDR3 coding sequence is TGTGCCAGCAGTTACTCGGCAGGGGGAATCTATGGCTACACCTTC.

This clonotype was recorded at least ten times. J is TRBJ2-7 and V is TRBV5-1; a weak D match, TRBD1 (6 bases). CDR3 size: 15 residues. Germline V gene lookup returns CDR1 SGHRS and CDR2 YFSETQ. V was shortened by 0 bases and J by 5 bases, with 15 bases between the two germline ends. In nucleotides, the CDR3 is TGCGCCAGCAGCTTGGAACTGGGGGCAGAGCACGAGCAGTACTTC. This translates into CASSLELGAEHEQYF.

The chain uses TRBV11-1 and TRBJ2-7; 9 positions agree with TRBD1. The closer fit of TRBJ2-5 to the DNA end suggests the J call may be wrong. The germline V gene encodes CDR1 SGHAT and CDR2 FQDESV (reference sequence). This CDR3 has 16 amino acids. CDR3 in DNA: TGTGCCAGCAGCACCACTCCGGGACAGGGATGGGAGACCCAGTACTTC. It specifies CASSTTPGQGWETQYF.

This clonotype was counted only a few times. The V and J genes are TRBV6-1 and TRBJ2-5; 8 bases agree with TRBD1. Germline lookup yields CDR1 MNHNS and CDR2 SASEGT. CDR3 length: 15 residues. The V gene end was trimmed by 3 bases and the J gene end by 5 bases; junction bases not matched to a gene: 8. The CDR3 DNA follows: TGTGCCAGCAGTGAGGACAGGGAGAGGGAGGAGACCCAGTACTTC. Protein sequence: CASSEDREREETQYF.

This clonotype was seen repeatedly, ten times or more. V is TRBV5-1 and J is TRBJ2-7; the match to TRBD2 covers 10 bases. Trimming cost V 4 bases and J 2 bases; bases outside gene matches: 6. The CDR3 loop spans 15 amino acids. Germline V gene sequence: CDR1 SGHRS, CDR2 YFSETQ. This CDR3 is CASSRELAGAYEQYF. The CDR3 coding sequence is TGCGCCAGCAGCAGAGAGCTAGCGGGGGCCTACGAGCAGTACTTC.

This clonotype has ten or more counts. The V call is TRBV11-2, the J call TRBJ2-7; D gene uncertain. V shed 2 bases and J shed 5 bases, with 7 bases lying between them. From germline, CDR1 is SGHAT and CDR2 FQNNGV. The CDR3 has 12 residues. In DNA, the CDR3 is TGTGCCAGCAGCTTAATTCTCGACGAGCAGTACTTC. Amino acid sequence: CASSLILDEQYF.

This clonotype was seen at least ten times. This chain connects TRBV7-6 to TRBJ2-7, with 12 bases identical to TRBD2. This CDR3 contains 16 residues. CDR1 SGHVS and CDR2 FNYEAQ come from the germline V gene. The junction had 7 bases not matched to a gene; V was cut back by 5 bases and J by 2 bases. CDR3 coding DNA: TGTGCCAGCAGCAAGGGACTAGCGGGCGAAACCTACGAGCAGTACTTC. It is translated as CASSKGLAGETYEQYF.

The sample holds many counts of this clonotype. V is TRBV12-3 or TRBV12-4 and J is TRBJ1-5, with 8 bases fitting TRBD1. V lost 5 bases, J lost 0 bases, and 6 bases stayed unmatched. CDR3 length: 16 residues. CDR3 DNA sequence: TGTGCCAGCAGTCGAACAGGGGGAGCTAGCAATCAGCCCCAGCATTTT. Translation gives CASSRTGGASNQPQHF.

This clonotype was counted many times. The V call is TRBV28, the J call TRBJ1-1; D remains ambiguous. CDR3 length: 12 amino acids. Germline V CDR1 and CDR2: MDHEN, SYDVKM. With 2 bases removed from V and 3 bases from J, the gap between germline ends came to 4 bases. The DNA of the CDR3 is TGTGCCAGCAGTTTAGTGCACACTGAAGCTTTCTTT. Translating it yields CASSLVHTEAFF.